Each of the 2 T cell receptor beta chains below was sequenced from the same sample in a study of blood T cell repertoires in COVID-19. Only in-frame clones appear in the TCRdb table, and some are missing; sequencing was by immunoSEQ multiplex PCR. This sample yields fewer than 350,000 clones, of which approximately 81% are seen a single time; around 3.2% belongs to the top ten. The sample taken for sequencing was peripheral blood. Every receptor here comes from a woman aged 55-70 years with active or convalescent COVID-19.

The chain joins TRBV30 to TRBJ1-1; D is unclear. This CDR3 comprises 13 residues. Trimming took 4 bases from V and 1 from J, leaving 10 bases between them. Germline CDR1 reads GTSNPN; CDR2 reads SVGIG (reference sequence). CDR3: CAWTQLANTEAFF. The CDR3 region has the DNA TGTGCCTGGACACAGCTGGCGAACACTGAAGCTTTCTTT.

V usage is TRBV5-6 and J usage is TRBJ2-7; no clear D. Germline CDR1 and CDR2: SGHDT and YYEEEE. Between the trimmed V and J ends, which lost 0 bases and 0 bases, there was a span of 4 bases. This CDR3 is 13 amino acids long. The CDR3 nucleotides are TGTGCCAGCAGCTTGGACGGCTCCTACGAGCAGTACTTC. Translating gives CASSLDGSYEQYF.